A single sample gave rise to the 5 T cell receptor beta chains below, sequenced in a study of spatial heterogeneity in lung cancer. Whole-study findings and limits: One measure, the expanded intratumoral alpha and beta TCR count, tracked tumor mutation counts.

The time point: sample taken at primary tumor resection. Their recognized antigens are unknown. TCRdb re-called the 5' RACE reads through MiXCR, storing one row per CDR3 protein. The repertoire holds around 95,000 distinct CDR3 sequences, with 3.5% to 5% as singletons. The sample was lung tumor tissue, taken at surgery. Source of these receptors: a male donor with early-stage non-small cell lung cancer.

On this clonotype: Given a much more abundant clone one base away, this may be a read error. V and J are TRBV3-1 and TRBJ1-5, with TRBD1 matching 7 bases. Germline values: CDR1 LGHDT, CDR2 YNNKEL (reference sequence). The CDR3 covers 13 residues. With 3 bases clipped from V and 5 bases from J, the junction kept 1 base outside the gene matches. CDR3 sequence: CASSHDRDQPQHF. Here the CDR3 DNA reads TGTGCCAGCAGCCATGACAGGGATCAGCCCCAGCATTTT.

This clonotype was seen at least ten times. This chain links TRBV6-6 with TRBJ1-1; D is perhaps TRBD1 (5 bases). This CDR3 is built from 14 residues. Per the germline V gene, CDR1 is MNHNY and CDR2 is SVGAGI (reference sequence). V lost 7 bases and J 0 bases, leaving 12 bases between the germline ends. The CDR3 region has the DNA TGTGCCAGCAACAGGAAGCTCATGAACACTGAAGCTTTCTTT. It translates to CASNRKLMNTEAFF.

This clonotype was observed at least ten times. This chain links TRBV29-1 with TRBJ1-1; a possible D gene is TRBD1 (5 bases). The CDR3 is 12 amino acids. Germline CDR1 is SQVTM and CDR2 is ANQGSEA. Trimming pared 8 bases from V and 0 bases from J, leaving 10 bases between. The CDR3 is CSIRQLNTEAFF. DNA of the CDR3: TGCAGCATCCGACAGTTGAACACTGAAGCTTTCTTT. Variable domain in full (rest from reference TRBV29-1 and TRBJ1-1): SAVISQKPSRDICQRGTSLTIQCQVDSQVTMMFWYRQQPGQSLTLIATANQGSEATYESGFVIDKFPISRPNLTFSTLTVSNMSPEDSSIYLCSIRQLNTEAFFGQGTRLTVV.

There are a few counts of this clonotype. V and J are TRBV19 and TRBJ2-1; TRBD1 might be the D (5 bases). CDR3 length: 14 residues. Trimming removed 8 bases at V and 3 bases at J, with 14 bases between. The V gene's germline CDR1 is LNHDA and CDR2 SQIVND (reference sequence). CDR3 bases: TGTGCCAGTGGAATTGGGGCTCACTACAATGAGCAGTTCTTC. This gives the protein CASGIGAHYNEQFF.

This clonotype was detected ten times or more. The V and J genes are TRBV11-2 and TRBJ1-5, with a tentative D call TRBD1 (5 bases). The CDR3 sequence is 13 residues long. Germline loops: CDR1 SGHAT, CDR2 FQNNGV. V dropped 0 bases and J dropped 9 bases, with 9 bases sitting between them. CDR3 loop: CASSLDGGSPQHF. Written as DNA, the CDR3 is TGTGCCAGCAGCTTAGACGGGGGTTCGCCCCAGCATTTT.